This T cell receptor (beta chain) was documented in a study of blood T cell repertoires in COVID-19. Germline-derived CDR1 and CDR2 are SNHLY and FYNNEI. Trimming removed 4 bases at V and 3 bases at J, with 25 bases between. The CDR3 contains 19 residues. TCRdb's table, derived via immunoSEQ multiplex PCR, lists solely in-frame clones and lacks some. Among roughly 250,000 clones listed, 70% to 90% were seen once. This TCR came from a woman aged 25 to 39 who had recovered from COVID-19. V usage is TRBV2 and J usage is TRBJ1-5; D possibly corresponds to TRBD1 (6 bases). The source material was PBMCs or T cells enriched from blood (not recorded which). As DNA, the CDR3 is TGTGCCAGCAGTGGAGGGGGAAGTGGGGCCCCAGCCTTCAATCAGCCCCAGCATTTT. This codes for CASSGGGSGAPAFNQPQHF.